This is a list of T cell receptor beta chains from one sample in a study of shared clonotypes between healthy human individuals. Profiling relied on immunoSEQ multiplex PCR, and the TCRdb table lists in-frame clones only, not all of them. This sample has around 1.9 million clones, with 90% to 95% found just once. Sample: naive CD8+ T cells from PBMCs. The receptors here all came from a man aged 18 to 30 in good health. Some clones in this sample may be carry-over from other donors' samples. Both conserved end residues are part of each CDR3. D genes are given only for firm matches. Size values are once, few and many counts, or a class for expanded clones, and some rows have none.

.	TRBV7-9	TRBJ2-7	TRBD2	CASSLLGEGYEQYF	TGTGCCAGCAGCTTACTAGGGGAGGGCTACGAGCAGTACTTC
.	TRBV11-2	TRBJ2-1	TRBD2	CASSSRLAGGSSYNEQFF	TGTGCCAGCAGCTCCCGACTAGCGGGTGGGAGCTCCTACAATGAGCAGTTCTTC
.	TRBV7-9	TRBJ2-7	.	CASSLVQGGYEQYF	TGTGCCAGCAGCTTAGTGCAGGGCGGCTACGAGCAGTACTTC
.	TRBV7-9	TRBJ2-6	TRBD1	CASSLAGRGRRTGANVLTF	TGTGCCAGCAGCTTAGCCGGCAGGGGGAGACGAACTGGGGCCAACGTCCTGACTTTC
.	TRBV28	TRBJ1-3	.	CASRGTGSGNTIYF	TGTGCCAGCAGGGGTACAGGGTCTGGAAACACCATATATTTT
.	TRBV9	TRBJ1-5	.	CASSVGGLSNQPQHF	TGTGCCAGCAGCGTAGGGGGTCTCAGCAATCAGCCCCAGCATTTT
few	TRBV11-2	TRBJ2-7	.	CASSGTSVPYEQYF	TGTGCCAGCAGCGGGACCAGCGTTCCCTACGAGCAGTACTTC
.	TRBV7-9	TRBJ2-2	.	CASSLVAREAGELFF	TGTGCCAGCAGCTTAGTAGCGCGAGAAGCCGGGGAGCTGTTTTTT
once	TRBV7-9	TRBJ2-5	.	CASKPNSRGFHVETQYF	TGTGCCAGCAAACCTAATTCCCGAGGGTTTCATGTGGAGACCCAGTACTTC
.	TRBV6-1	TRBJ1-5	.	CASDYIREGNQPQHF	TGTGCCAGCGATTACATCAGGGAAGGCAATCAGCCCCAGCATTTT
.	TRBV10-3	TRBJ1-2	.	CATRGYGYTF	TGTGCCACCAGGGGCTATGGCTACACCTTC
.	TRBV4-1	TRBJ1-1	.	CASSQDEGTLNTEAFF	TGCGCCAGCAGCCAAGATGAGGGGACATTGAACACTGAAGCTTTCTTT
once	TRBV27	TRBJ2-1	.	CASSVSARNSYNEQFF	TGTGCCAGCAGTGTCTCGGCACGAAACTCCTACAATGAGCAGTTCTTC
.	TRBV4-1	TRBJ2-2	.	CASSQDRGQNTGELFF	TGCGCCAGCAGCCAAGACAGGGGACAGAACACCGGGGAGCTGTTTTTT
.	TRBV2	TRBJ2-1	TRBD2	CASLSSGRAGYNEQFF	TGTGCCAGCCTTAGTAGCGGGAGAGCCGGGTACAATGAGCAGTTCTTC
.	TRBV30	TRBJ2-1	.	CAWKLDNEQFF	TGTGCCTGGAAACTAGATAATGAGCAGTTCTTC
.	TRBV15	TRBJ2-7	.	CATSRENRNEQYF	TGTGCCACCAGCAGAGAGAATCGGAACGAGCAGTACTTC
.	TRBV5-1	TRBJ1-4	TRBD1	CASSLYPGTAYEKLFF	TGCGCCAGCAGCTTGTACCCCGGGACAGCTTATGAAAAACTGTTTTTT
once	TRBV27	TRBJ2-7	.	CASSFGTSGHEQYF	TGTGCCAGCAGTTTCGGGACATCTGGGCATGAGCAGTACTTC
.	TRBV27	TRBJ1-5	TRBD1	CASSPTGGPSNQPQHF	TGTGCCAGCAGTCCGACAGGGGGCCCCAGCAATCAGCCCCAGCATTTT
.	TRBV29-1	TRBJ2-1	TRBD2	CSVVVLAGGLNNEQFF	TGCAGCGTTGTGGTGCTAGCGGGAGGGCTAAACAATGAGCAGTTCTTC
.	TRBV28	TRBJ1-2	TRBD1	CASSFNRGYGYTF	TGTGCCAGCAGTTTCAACAGGGGTTATGGCTACACCTTC
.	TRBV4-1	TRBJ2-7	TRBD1	CASSPTGGPYEQYF	TGCGCCAGCAGCCCCACAGGGGGCCCCTACGAGCAGTACTTC
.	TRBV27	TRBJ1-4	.	CASSFVGVRGEKLFF	TGTGCCAGCAGTTTTGTGGGGGTTCGAGGTGAAAAACTGTTTTTT
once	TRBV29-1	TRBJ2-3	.	CSVEGGSTDTQYF	TGCAGCGTTGAAGGAGGCAGCACAGATACGCAGTATTTT
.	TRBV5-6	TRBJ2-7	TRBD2	CASGALADAYEQYF	TGTGCCAGCGGAGCGCTAGCGGACGCCTACGAGCAGTACTTC
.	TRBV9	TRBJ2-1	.	CASTGRDYNEQFF	TGTGCCAGCACGGGAAGAGATTACAATGAGCAGTTCTTC
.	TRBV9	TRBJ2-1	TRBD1	CASSPLDRRDEQFF	TGTGCCAGCAGCCCCCTGGACAGGCGCGATGAGCAGTTCTTC
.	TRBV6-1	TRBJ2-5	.	CASSDFLLGIQETQYF	TGTGCCAGCAGTGATTTTCTTCTCGGCATACAAGAGACCCAGTACTTC
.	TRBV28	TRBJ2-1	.	CASLQVVAGRDNEQFF	TGTGCCAGCCTACAGGTGGTGGCGGGCAGAGACAATGAGCAGTTCTTC
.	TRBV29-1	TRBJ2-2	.	CSVRSETGELFF	TGCAGCGTCAGGAGTGAGACCGGGGAGCTGTTTTTT
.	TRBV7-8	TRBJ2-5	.	CASSLVSSGETQYF	TGTGCCAGCAGCTTAGTGTCGTCGGGTGAGACCCAGTACTTC
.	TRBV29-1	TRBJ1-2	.	CSVESHLVANYGYTF	TGCAGCGTTGAATCCCACCTGGTAGCTAACTATGGCTACACCTTC
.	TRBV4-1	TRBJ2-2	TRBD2	CASSQFRLANTGELFF	TGCGCCAGCAGCCAGTTCCGACTAGCCAACACCGGGGAGCTGTTTTTT
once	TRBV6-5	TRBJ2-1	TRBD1	CASSYSMGQNNEQFF	TGTGCCAGCAGTTACTCGATGGGACAGAATAACGAGCAGTTCTTC
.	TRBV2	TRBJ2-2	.	CASSEAVTRNTGELFF	TGTGCCAGCAGTGAAGCGGTAACTAGGAACACCGGGGAGCTGTTTTTT
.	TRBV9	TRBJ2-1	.	CASSVGGLAVGEQFF	TGTGCCAGCAGCGTAGGAGGCTTAGCGGTGGGCGAGCAGTTCTTC
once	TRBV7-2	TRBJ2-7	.	CASRGRDTLYEQYF	TGTGCCAGCAGGGGCAGGGATACCTTATACGAGCAGTACTTC
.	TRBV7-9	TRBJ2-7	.	CASSLQYEQYF	TGTGCCAGCAGCTTACAATACGAGCAGTACTTC
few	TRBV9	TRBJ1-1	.	CASSEAGTWSTEAFF	TGTGCCAGCAGCGAGGCAGGGACGTGGAGCACTGAAGCTTTCTTT